These 18 T cell receptor beta chains were sequenced from one sample in a study of blood T cell repertoires in COVID-19. Using immunoSEQ multiplex PCR, the repertoire was profiled, and TCRdb retains in-frame clones only, with some absent. The data contain roughly 140,000 clones, around 80% of them singletons. Sequences were obtained from peripheral blood. These receptors all come from a human donor in a cohort sampled during active COVID-19.

This chain joins TRBV5-4 and TRBJ1-2, with TRBD1 identical over 9 bases. J lost 7 bases, V lost 1 base, and 8 bases had no gene match. CDR3 length equals 15 residues. Germline assignment: CDR1 SGHNT and CDR2 YYREEE (reference sequence). This chain's CDR3 is CASSLWGQGSAGYTF. The CDR3 DNA reads as TGTGCCAGCAGCTTGTGGGGACAGGGCTCGGCTGGCTACACCTTC.

With respect to this clone: Because the CDR3 is missing its conserved closing phenylalanine or tryptophan, this is likely a read error. No DNA is shown, since the ends of the CDR3 on it are uncertain; the CDR3 is the one TCRdb lists. The V call is TRBV5-6, the J call TRBJ2-2; TRBD2 is taken as the D call from the table, unchecked against the DNA. Both ends counted, the CDR3 spans 14 residues. Germline V gene data show CDR1 as SGHDT and CDR2 as YYEEEE. The CDR3 is CASSWGGGGAGPGT.

This chain connects TRBV28 to TRBJ2-5, with 9 bases identical to TRBD1. The CDR3 spans 15 residues. From germline, CDR1 is MDHEN and CDR2 SYDVKM. The junction had 9 bases not matched to a gene; V was cut back by 6 bases and J by 4 bases. As DNA, the CDR3 is TGTGCCAGCAGCCCAACGGGACAGGGACTAGAGACCCAGTACTTC. Translating gives CASSPTGQGLETQYF. Using reference TRBV28 and TRBJ2-5 for the parts outside the CDR3, the full variable domain is DVKVTQSSRYLVKRTGEKVFLECVQDMDHENMFWYRQDPGLGLRLIYFSYDVKMKEKGDIPEGYSVSREKKERFSLILESASTNQTSMYLCASSPTGQGLETQYFGPGTRLLVL.

This sequence joins TRBV7-8 and TRBJ1-2; the D is unclear. This CDR3 has 15 residues. Trimming shortened V by 5 bases and J by 4 bases, and 17 bases separated the two germline ends. Germline-derived CDR1 and CDR2 are SGHVS and FQNEAQ. Here the CDR3 reads CASSPLPNEPYGYTF. CDR3 DNA sequence: TGTGCCAGCAGCCCACTGCCGAATGAACCCTATGGCTACACCTTC.

V gene TRBV4-3 combines with J gene TRBJ1-4; D may be TRBD1 (5 bases). Germline V CDR1 and CDR2: LGHNA, YSLEER. This CDR3 has 13 amino acids. The V gene lost 3 bases and the J gene lost 10 bases, with 12 bases spanning the gap. CDR3 sequence: CASSQQGFGKLFF. CDR3 DNA: TGCGCCAGCAGCCAGCAGGGATTCGGAAAACTGTTTTTT.

This clone occurred many times. This chain joins TRBV4-3 and TRBJ2-7, with D possibly being TRBD2 (5 bases). This CDR3 is built from 12 residues. V was trimmed by 4 bases and J by 4 bases, leaving 8 bases between them. The germline CDR1 and CDR2 sequences are LGHNA and YSLEER. As DNA, the CDR3 is TGCGCCAGCAGCCTCCGGGGTTACGAGCAGTACTTC. Protein product: CASSLRGYEQYF.

The chain has TRBV27 and TRBJ1-2, with D tentatively TRBD1 (5 bases). The V end was cut by 5 bases, the J end by 1 base, with 8 bases between. Germline V gene sequence: CDR1 MNHEY, CDR2 SMNVEV (reference sequence). The CDR3 covers 13 residues. The CDR3 sequence is CASSPTVNYGYTF. CDR3 bases: TGTGCCAGCAGTCCGACAGTTAACTATGGCTACACCTTC.

This chain connects TRBV5-4 to TRBJ2-5, with D perhaps matching TRBD2 (6 bases). This CDR3 has 15 amino acids. With 5 bases removed from V and 5 bases from J, the gap between germline ends came to 19 bases. Germline values: CDR1 SGHNT, CDR2 YYREEE (reference sequence). The DNA of the CDR3 is TGTGCCAGCAGAATGGAGGACTACCCGGAGGAGACCCAGTACTTC. Protein product: CASRMEDYPEETQYF.

The chain joins TRBV5-6 to TRBJ2-7; no clear D gene. The CDR3 has 12 residues. Germline V gene sequence: CDR1 SGHDT, CDR2 YYEEEE. Trimming removed 0 bases from V and 6 bases from J, with 7 bases in between. The CDR3 reads CASSLAAGEQYF. In nucleotides, the CDR3 is TGTGCCAGCAGCTTGGCCGCAGGCGAGCAGTACTTC.

The rearrangement links TRBV12-3 or TRBV12-4 to TRBJ2-7; no clear D gene. This CDR3 has 13 residues. The germline V and J ends were trimmed by 2 bases and 5 bases, with 10 bases remaining between them. CDR3 sequence (DNA): TGTGCCAGCAGTTTAAAGTACTTCCACGAGCAGTACTTC. Translating gives CASSLKYFHEQYF.

The chain joins TRBV15 to TRBJ1-6; 8 positions match TRBD1. Germline CDR1 and CDR2: LNHNV and YYDKDF (reference sequence). V shed 0 bases and J 9 bases; nucleotides not matched to a gene: 4. The CDR3 extends over 15 amino acids. CDR3 region: CATSRDRGRGSPLHF. The CDR3 DNA follows: TGTGCCACCAGCAGAGACAGGGGGCGCGGTTCACCCCTCCACTTT.

V is TRBV19 and J is TRBJ1-2; 7 bases line up with TRBD1. The length of the CDR3 is 16 residues. V shed 4 bases, J shed 8 bases, and the junction held 16 bases outside the gene matches. Germline CDR1 LNHDA, CDR2 SQIVND (reference sequence). The CDR3 DNA follows: TGTGCCAGTAGTACCCCGCCGCTTGACAGGGCAAGGGGCTACACCTTC. Translated, it gives CASSTPPLDRARGYTF.

For the CDR3, the DNA is TGTGCCAGCACCTGGGACAGAGAGAACTCCTACACCTTC. Translating gives CASTWDRENSYTF. The rearrangement uses TRBV5-5 and TRBJ1-2; 7 nucleotides line up with TRBD1. From germline, CDR1 is SGHKS and CDR2 YYEKEE (reference sequence). The CDR3 sequence is 13 residues long. V was pared by 6 bases and J by 10 bases, with 12 bases of the junction left unmatched.

J is TRBJ2-3 and V is TRBV28, with TRBD2 matching over 8 bases. Trimming at V came to 3 bases and at J to 4 bases, leaving 6 bases not matched to a gene. Germline V lookup: CDR1 MDHEN, CDR2 SYDVKM. The CDR3 contains 15 residues. The CDR3 nucleotides are TGTGCCAGCAGTTTCGATAGCGGGGTGGCAGATACGCAGTATTTT. Residues: CASSFDSGVADTQYF.

The chain couples TRBV30 to TRBJ1-2; 11 bases fit TRBD1. The CDR3 has 16 amino acids. CDR1 is GTSNPN, CDR2 SVGIG, per germline (reference sequence). V lost 2 bases and J lost 4; bases outside the gene matches: 9. CDR3 residues: CAWSKTGTGGLYGYTF. The CDR3 DNA reads TGTGCCTGGAGTAAGACCGGGACAGGGGGTCTCTATGGCTACACCTTC.

The chain carries TRBV5-1 and TRBJ2-2, with 8 bases fitting TRBD2. Germline V gives CDR1 SGHRS, CDR2 YFSETQ. CDR3 length: 16 residues. The trim removed 0 bases at V and 4 bases at J, leaving 5 bases unmatched. This CDR3 is CASSLGLAGATGELFF. The CDR3 coding sequence is TGCGCCAGCAGCTTGGGGCTAGCGGGCGCCACCGGGGAGCTGTTTTTT.

The V and J genes are TRBV7-2 and TRBJ2-3, with a possible D match to TRBD1 (6 bases). Germline V lookup: CDR1 SGHTA, CDR2 FQGNSA. V lost 5 bases and J 2 bases, leaving 11 bases between the germline ends. The CDR3 totals 14 residues. CDR3 loop: CASSPQGFTDTQYF. CDR3 nucleotides: TGTGCCAGCAGCCCACAGGGTTTCACAGATACGCAGTATTTT.

V and J are TRBV10-3 and TRBJ2-4, with 9 positions matching TRBD2. CDR1 and CDR2 (germline): ENHRY, SYGVKD. After removal of 2 bases from V and 7 bases from J, the junction contained 9 bases not matched to a gene. The CDR3 covers 16 residues. The CDR3 loop reads CAISERGTSSINIQYF. For the CDR3, the DNA is TGTGCCATCAGTGAGAGGGGGACTAGCTCGATTAACATTCAGTACTTC.